Here is one T cell receptor beta chain with its context. As yet, its antigen is unknown. This sample was included in a study of T cell responses to AZD1222 COVID-19 vaccine. For the study at large: Combined were second doses at about 4 or about 12 weeks.

Data came from immunoSEQ multiplex PCR; TCRdb stores just in-frame clones and leaves some out. The data contain roughly 91,000 clones, under 95% of them singletons. V lost 7 bases to trimming and J lost 4 bases, with 14 bases between them. Germline V gene lookup returns CDR1 SGHRS and CDR2 YFSETQ. The CDR3 extends over 13 amino acids. Regarding the study as a whole: Among vaccine-associated CD4 TCRs, coverage spanned spike, with dominance at 160-218 and 743-854. Donors were mostly white British, more females; clonal diversity possibly underestimated.

Here the sequenced sample was peripheral blood, taken on day 0 of AZD1222 vaccination. This chain links TRBV5-1 with TRBJ1-1; TRBD1 is a possible D gene (5 bases). The receptor was isolated from an adult in good health. CDR3 amino acids: CASGEGSGTEAFF. CDR3 bases: TGCGCCAGCGGGGAGGGGTCGGGCACTGAAGCTTTCTTT.